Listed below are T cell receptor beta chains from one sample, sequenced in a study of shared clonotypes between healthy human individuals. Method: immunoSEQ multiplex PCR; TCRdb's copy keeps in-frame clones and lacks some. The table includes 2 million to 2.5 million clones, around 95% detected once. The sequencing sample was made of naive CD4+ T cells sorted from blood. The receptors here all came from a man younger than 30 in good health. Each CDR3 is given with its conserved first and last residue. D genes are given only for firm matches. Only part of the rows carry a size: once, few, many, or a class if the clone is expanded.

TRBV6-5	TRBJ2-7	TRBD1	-	CASLQPTTGFYEQYF	TGTGCCAGCCTACAACCGACGACAGGGTTCTACGAGCAGTACTTC
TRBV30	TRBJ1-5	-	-	CALGGRNQPQHF	TGTGCCTTGGGGGGCCGCAATCAGCCCCAGCATTTT
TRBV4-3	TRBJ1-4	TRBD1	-	CASSQRPGQPNEKLFF	TGCGCCAGCAGCCAAAGGCCGGGACAGCCTAATGAAAAACTGTTTTTT
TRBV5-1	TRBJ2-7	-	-	CASSPLAGSGYEQYF	TGCGCCAGCAGCCCTCTTGCGGGGAGTGGCTACGAGCAGTACTTC
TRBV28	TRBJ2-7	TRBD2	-	CASSLGGGPPYEQYF	TGTGCCAGCAGTTTGGGCGGGGGGCCTCCCTACGAGCAGTACTTC
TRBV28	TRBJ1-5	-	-	CASSLSGTRHF	TGTGCCAGCAGTTTATCCGGGACCCGGCATTTT
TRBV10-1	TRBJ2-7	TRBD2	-	CASSDAGVGEQYF	TGCGCCAGCAGTGACGCGGGAGTGGGCGAGCAGTACTTC
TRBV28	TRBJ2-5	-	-	CASSRPGPGKTQYF	TGTGCCAGCAGTCGGCCGGGCCCTGGGAAGACCCAGTACTTC
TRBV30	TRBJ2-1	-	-	CAWSVGAPSMFF	TGTGCCTGGAGTGTAGGGGCCCCTTCTATGTTCTTC
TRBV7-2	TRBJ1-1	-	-	CASSSGAIEAFF	TGTGCCAGCAGCTCAGGGGCTATTGAAGCTTTCTTT
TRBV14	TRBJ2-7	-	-	CASGNHEQYF	TGTGCCAGCGGGAACCACGAGCAGTACTTC
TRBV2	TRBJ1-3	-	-	CATPPDSGNTIYF	TGTGCCACTCCGCCCGACTCTGGAAACACCATATATTTT
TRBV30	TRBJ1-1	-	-	CAWSVSGGADEAFF	TGTGCCTGGAGTGTATCTGGGGGGGCGGATGAAGCTTTCTTT
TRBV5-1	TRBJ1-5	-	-	CASSLRGGGQPQHF	TGCGCCAGCAGCTTGAGGGGAGGCGGTCAGCCCCAGCATTTT
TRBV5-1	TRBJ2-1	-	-	CASSGGRGEQFF	TGCGCCAGCAGCGGCGGGCGTGGTGAGCAGTTCTTC
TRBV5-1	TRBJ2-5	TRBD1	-	CASSSDRGYRTQYF	TGCGCCAGCAGCTCGGACAGGGGCTATAGGACCCAGTACTTC
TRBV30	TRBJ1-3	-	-	CAWTHDRSSGNTIYF	TGTGCCTGGACCCATGACAGGAGCTCTGGAAACACCATATATTTT
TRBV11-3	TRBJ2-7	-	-	CASSQGGVYEQYF	TGTGCCAGCAGCCAGGGGGGTGTATACGAGCAGTACTTC
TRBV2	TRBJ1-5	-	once	CASTGMGAQPQHF	TGTGCCAGCACCGGAATGGGGGCTCAGCCCCAGCATTTT
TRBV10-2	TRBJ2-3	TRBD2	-	CASSEAGGPDTQYF	TGCGCCAGCAGTGAAGCGGGGGGGCCCGATACGCAGTATTTT
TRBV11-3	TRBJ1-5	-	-	CASSLYPSNQPQHF	TGTGCCAGCAGCTTGTATCCAAGCAATCAGCCCCAGCATTTT
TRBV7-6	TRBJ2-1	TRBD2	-	CASSLGAPGLAGVQFF	TGTGCCAGCAGCTTAGGGGCCCCGGGACTAGCGGGAGTTCAGTTCTTC
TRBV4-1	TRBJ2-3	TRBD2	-	CASSQDGLARTDTQYF	TGCGCCAGCAGCCAAGATGGACTAGCGAGAACAGATACGCAGTATTTT
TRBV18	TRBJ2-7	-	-	CASSTGRGRAEGEQYF	TGTGCCAGCTCAACAGGGAGAGGCAGGGCCGAGGGAGAGCAGTACTTC
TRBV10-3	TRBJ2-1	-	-	CATSQGNEQFF	TGTGCCACCTCTCAGGGCAATGAGCAGTTCTTC
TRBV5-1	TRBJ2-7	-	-	CASSLLSAREQYF	TGCGCCAGCAGCTTGCTTTCCGCGCGGGAGCAGTACTTC
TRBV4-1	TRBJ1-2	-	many	CASSQEERFYGYTF	TGCGCCAGCAGCCAAGAGGAGCGTTTCTATGGCTACACCTTC
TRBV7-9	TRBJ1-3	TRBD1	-	CASSSPPGQGISGNTIYF	TGTGCCAGCAGCTCCCCCCCCGGACAGGGGATCTCTGGAAACACCATATATTTT
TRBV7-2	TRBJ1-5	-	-	CASSLGPGGNQPQHF	TGTGCCAGCAGCTTAGGTCCAGGAGGGAATCAGCCCCAGCATTTT
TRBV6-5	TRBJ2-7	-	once	CASRGGLAVAYEQYF	TGTGCCAGCAGGGGAGGATTAGCGGTCGCCTACGAGCAGTACTTC
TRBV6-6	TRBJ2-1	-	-	CASTLGLKEYNEQFF	TGTGCCAGCACCTTGGGCCTAAAAGAGTACAATGAGCAGTTCTTC
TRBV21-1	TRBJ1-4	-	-	CASSKFHSRGEKLFF	TGTGCCAGCAGCAAATTCCACAGTAGGGGTGAAAAACTGTTTTTT
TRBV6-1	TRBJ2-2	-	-	CASRERTLNTGELFF	TGTGCCAGCAGAGAGCGGACACTCAACACCGGGGAGCTGTTTTTT
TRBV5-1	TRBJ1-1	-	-	CASDLGGVHPNTEAFF	TGCGCCAGTGACCTCGGCGGGGTCCATCCGAACACTGAAGCTTTCTTT
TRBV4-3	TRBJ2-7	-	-	CASSQDLVYEQYF	TGCGCCAGCAGCCAAGATCTCGTGTACGAGCAGTACTTC
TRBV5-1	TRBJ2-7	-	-	CASSLAGAAYEQYF	TGCGCCAGCAGCTTGGCCGGGGCGGCCTACGAGCAGTACTTC
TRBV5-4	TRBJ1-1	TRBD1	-	CASSPGGAEDTEAFF	TGTGCCAGCAGCCCAGGGGGGGCAGAAGACACTGAAGCTTTCTTT